This entry is about one T cell receptor beta chain. This entry comes from a study of shared clonotypes between healthy human individuals. Sequencing was performed with immunoSEQ multiplex PCR; in TCRdb, only in-frame clones are kept and a portion is missing. The data show some 1,400,000 clones, approximately 96% seen once. Germline CDR1 ENHRY, CDR2 SYGVKD. The CDR3 extends over 16 amino acids. Trimming cost V 4 bases and J 9 bases; bases outside gene matches: 12. J is TRBJ2-1 and V is TRBV10-3; 10 positions agree with TRBD2. This receptor was taken from a man under 40 in good health. Sequencing input: naive CD4+ T cells sorted from blood. This sample's subset: CD45RA+ positively selected. The CDR3 reads CAISVPSGSLWSEQFF. CDR3 nucleotides: TGTGCCATCAGTGTCCCTAGCGGGAGTCTATGGAGTGAGCAGTTCTTC.